Below, 5 T cell receptor beta chains from the same sample are listed, as sequenced in a study of vaccination effects on CD4 cells after COVID-19. TCRdb's table, derived via immunoSEQ multiplex PCR, lists solely in-frame clones and lacks some. The sample shows under 65,000 clones, around 75% of them seen only once. No antigen has been identified for these receptors. Antigen-specific CD4+ T cells were expanded with viral peptide pools in the ViraFEST assay before sequencing. Upon completion of around eleven days in culture, CD4+ T cells were isolated. The sequencing here drew on CD4+ T cells from PBMCs cultured with HCoV-229E spike peptides, taken before COVID-19 vaccination. Every receptor here comes from a human donor who received a COVID-19 vaccine.

This clone was detected once. The chain recombines TRBV5-1 with TRBJ1-2, with TRBD1 matching over 7 bases. The CDR3 contains 16 residues. V lost 3 bases to trimming and J lost 1 base; unmatched junction nucleotides: 9. From germline, CDR1 is SGHRS and CDR2 YFSETQ. Here the CDR3 DNA reads TGCGCCAGCAGCTCGGGACAGTTAGCTCTTAACTATGGCTACACCTTC. Residues: CASSSGQLALNYGYTF.

V usage is TRBV5-4 and J usage is TRBJ1-2; TRBD1 is a possible D gene (5 bases). CDR1 and CDR2 (germline): SGHNT, YYREEE (reference sequence). The CDR3 spans 14 residues. V was pared by 3 bases and J by 6 bases, with 15 bases between. CDR3 DNA: TGTGCCAGCAGCTCCCAGGTCCCGGGGGATGGCTACACCTTC. Residues: CASSSQVPGDGYTF.

The rearrangement links TRBV10-2 to TRBJ2-3, with D unresolved. Germline V gene data show CDR1 as WSHSY and CDR2 as SAAADI. The CDR3 is 12 residues long. V lost 5 bases and J lost 1, with 4 bases in between. The CDR3 is CASSIGTDTQYF. The CDR3 nucleotides are TGCGCCAGCAGTATAGGCACAGATACGCAGTATTTT.

V is TRBV3-1 (or the pseudogene TRBV3-2) and J is TRBJ2-5, with D possibly being TRBD2 (5 bases). Germline V lookup: CDR1 LGHDT, CDR2 YNNKEL (reference sequence). The CDR3 spans 14 residues. V shed 6 bases and J shed 10 bases, with 21 bases lying between them. The CDR3 nucleotides are TGTGCCAGCAGGAAGTCGGCTAACCCCAGCGGCCAGTACTTC. As protein: CASRKSANPSGQYF.

V is TRBV11-1 and J is TRBJ1-4, with a possible D match to TRBD1 (5 bases). From germline, CDR1 is SGHAT and CDR2 FQDESV (reference sequence). The CDR3 extends over 13 amino acids. V was pared by 5 bases and J by 7 bases, with 11 bases between. Written as DNA, the CDR3 is TGTGCCAGCAGCCGCGGGACGGTTGAAAAACTGTTTTTT. Protein sequence: CASSRGTVEKLFF.